This is a list of T cell receptor beta chains from one sample in a study of blood T cell repertoires in COVID-19. TCRdb keeps only in-frame clones here, not all; method: immunoSEQ multiplex PCR. The table lists 350,000 to 450,000 clones, about 86% of them singletons. The sequenced material came from peripheral blood. The receptors were sampled from a woman in her sixties with COVID-19, enrolled during active disease. Both conserved end residues are part of each CDR3. Each record gives: clone size, D gene, J gene, V gene, CDR3 DNA, CDR3 protein. The D gene is left open where the match is weak. Expanded clones are given a class, and other clones once, few, many or no size at all.

.,TRBD2,TRBJ2-2,TRBV5-1,TGCGCCAGCTCGGGGGGGTTCGGCGGGGAGCTGTTTTTT,CASSGGFGGELFF
.,.,TRBJ2-3,TRBV18,TGTGCCAGCTCACCGGGACTGAACACAGATACGCAGTATTTT,CASSPGLNTDTQYF
.,.,TRBJ1-1,TRBV5-4,TGTGCCAGCAGCCTAGGGACTCCCTCTGAAGCTTTCTTT,CASSLGTPSEAFF
.,.,TRBJ1-2,TRBV20-1,TGCAGTGCTAGTGACGACAGATCTAACTATGGCTACACCTTC,CSASDDRSNYGYTF
.,TRBD1,TRBJ2-1,TRBV5-5,TGTGCCAGCAGCGCGGACAGGACGAGCTCCTACAATGAGCAGTTCTTC,CASSADRTSSYNEQFF
.,TRBD1,TRBJ1-2,TRBV27,TGTGCCAGCAGCCCTTTTTATCCGGGACAGGACTATGGCTACACCTTC,CASSPFYPGQDYGYTF
.,.,TRBJ2-3,TRBV4-2,TGTGCCAGCAGCCAAGGCCCCACAGCTAGCACAGATACGCAGTATTTT,CASSQGPTASTDTQYF
.,TRBD2,TRBJ2-1,TRBV4-3,TGCGCCAGCAGCCAAGACCTAGCGGGGGGATTTAATGAGCAGTTCTTC,CASSQDLAGGFNEQFF
.,TRBD1,TRBJ2-1,TRBV11-3,TGTGCCAGCAGCCTTTCGTCCTGGGACAGCTATTACTACAATGAGCAGTTCTTC,CASSLSSWDSYYYNEQFF
few,.,TRBJ1-5,TRBV7-7,TGTGCCAGCAGCCCAACGTTTACTTTGGACGCAGCGGGTCATCGGCCCCAGCATTTT,CASSPTFTLDAAGHRPQHF
few,.,TRBJ1-2,TRBV3-1/TRBV3-2,TGTGCCAGCAGCCAACAGGGATTCAGCTATGGCTACACCTTC,CASSQQGFSYGYTF
.,TRBD1,TRBJ1-2,TRBV12-3/TRBV12-4,TGTGCCAGCAGTAGCGGACAGGGGGACGGCTACACCTTC,CASSSGQGDGYTF
.,TRBD2,TRBJ2-1,TRBV6-2/TRBV6-3,TGTGCCAGCAGCGAACCGCTGGGACTAGCGGGGGGGCGGGAGCAGTTCTTC,CASSEPLGLAGGREQFF
.,TRBD1,TRBJ1-5,TRBV12-5,TGTGCTAGTGGTTTGGTAGCGGGACAGGGATTCAATCAGCCCCAGCATTTT,CASGLVAGQGFNQPQHF
.,.,TRBJ1-2,TRBV12-5,TGTGCTAGTGCCGCCGACAGCTATGGCTACACCTTC,CASAADSYGYTF
.,.,TRBJ1-5,TRBV7-9,TGTGCCAGCAGCTTAAGGGAGGGAGGGAATCAGCCCCAGCATTTT,CASSLREGGNQPQHF
.,.,TRBJ2-3,TRBV3-1/TRBV3-2,TGTGCCAGCAGCCAGGGGCAAACAAGCACAGATACGCAGTATTTT,CASSQGQTSTDTQYF
.,.,TRBJ2-1,TRBV2,TGTGCCACCATCAGAAACAATGAGCAGTTCTTC,CATIRNNEQFF
.,TRBD1,TRBJ2-5,TRBV6-5,TGTGCCAGCAGTTACCCGGGACAGGGCGAGACCCAGTACTTC,CASSYPGQGETQYF
.,TRBD1,TRBJ1-2,TRBV6-5,TGTGCCAGCAGTTTGTCCGCAGGGGGCTTTTATGGCTACACCTTC,CASSLSAGGFYGYTF
.,TRBD1,TRBJ1-6,TRBV6-5,TGTGCCAGCAGCCGCGGACAGGGAAGGCCACCCCTCCACTTT,CASSRGQGRPPLHF
.,TRBD1,TRBJ1-1,TRBV4-1,TGCGCCAGCAGCCCCCGGGGTAGTATAGGGGGCGAAAGCACTGAAGCTTTCTTT,CASSPRGSIGGESTEAFF
once,.,TRBJ1-2,TRBV27,TGTGCCAGCAGTTTAGACAGCCTGACACCGGATGGCTACACCTTC,CASSLDSLTPDGYTF
.,TRBD1,TRBJ1-1,TRBV19,TGTGCCAGTAGTATCCGGACAGGGGGCCTGAACACTGAAGCTTTCTTT,CASSIRTGGLNTEAFF
.,.,TRBJ2-1,TRBV3-1/TRBV3-2,TGTGCCAGCAGCCAAGCCTACAGGGACAATGAGCAGTTCTTC,CASSQAYRDNEQFF
.,.,TRBJ1-2,TRBV7-9,TGTGCCAGCAGCTTCAGGGGTACAGGGTCCGGCTACACCTTC,CASSFRGTGSGYTF
.,TRBD2,TRBJ2-1,TRBV15,TGTGCCACCACGGTGGCGGGGGACGTCAATGAGCAGTTCTTC,CATTVAGDVNEQFF
.,TRBD1,TRBJ1-2,TRBV28,TGTGCCAGCAGCCCGCCTCAGGGGGCGAGGGGCTACACCTTC,CASSPPQGARGYTF
.,.,TRBJ2-1,TRBV2,TGTGCCAGCAGCCAGGGGTCCGATGAGCAGTTCTTC,CASSQGSDEQFF
.,.,TRBJ2-1,TRBV4-3,TGCGCCAGCAGCCAACAGGGCAGTGAGCAGTTCTTC,CASSQQGSEQFF
.,.,TRBJ1-2,TRBV7-2,TGTGCCAGCAGCCCTCAACCAGGGGTGGGTGGCTACACCTTC,CASSPQPGVGGYTF
.,TRBD1,TRBJ1-1,TRBV9,TGTGCCAGCAGCGACCACAGGGGCGCCGACACTGAAGCTTTCTTT,CASSDHRGADTEAFF
once,TRBD1,TRBJ1-1,TRBV6-5,TGTGCCAGCAGTCGGACAGGGGGAATGAACACTGAAGCTTTCTTT,CASSRTGGMNTEAFF
.,.,TRBJ2-1,TRBV13,TGTGCCAGCAGCACGAGACGGGGGGCAACCAATGAGCAGTTCTTC,CASSTRRGATNEQFF
once,.,TRBJ2-5,TRBV7-3,TGTGCCAGCAGCAGAGGGCAGGGCGGGGTACACCAAGAGACCCAGTACTTC,CASSRGQGGVHQETQYF
.,.,TRBJ2-5,TRBV3-1/TRBV3-2,TGTGCCAGCCAACCCGGCCAAGAGACCCAGTACTTC,CASQPGQETQYF
.,.,TRBJ1-5,TRBV5-6,TGTGCCAGCAGCGTGCCGGGACACCCAAACCCTTATAGCAATCAGCCCCAGCATTTT,CASSVPGHPNPYSNQPQHF
few,TRBD1,TRBJ2-3,TRBV28,TGTGCCAGCCAGTTAATTGGACAGGGGGCTGTAGCAGATACGCAGTATTTT,CASQLIGQGAVADTQYF